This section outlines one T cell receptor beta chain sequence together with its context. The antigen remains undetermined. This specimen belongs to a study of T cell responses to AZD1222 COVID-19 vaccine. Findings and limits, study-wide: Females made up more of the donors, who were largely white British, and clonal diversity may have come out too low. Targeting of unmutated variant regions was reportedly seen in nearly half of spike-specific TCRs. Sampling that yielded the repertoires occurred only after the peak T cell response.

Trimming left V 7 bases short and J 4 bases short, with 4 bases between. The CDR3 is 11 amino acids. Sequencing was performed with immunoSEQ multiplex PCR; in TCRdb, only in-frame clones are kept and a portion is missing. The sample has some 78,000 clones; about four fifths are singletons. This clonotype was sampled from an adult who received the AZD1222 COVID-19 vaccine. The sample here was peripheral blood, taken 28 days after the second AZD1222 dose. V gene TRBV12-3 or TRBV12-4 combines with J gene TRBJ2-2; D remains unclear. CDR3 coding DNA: TGTGCCAGCACGGGCACCGGGGAGCTGTTTTTT. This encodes CASTGTGELFF.